Following are 21 T cell receptor beta chains from one sample sequenced in a study of blood T cell repertoires in COVID-19 (TCRdb year 2020). The library came from the immunoSEQ multiplex PCR assay. Not all clones reach the TCRdb copy of this immuneACCESS table, which keeps in-frame sequences only. Checked studies attribute under half of the gap to unresolved V genes and leave the rest unexplained. This sample lists about 250,000 clones; roughly nine tenths were detected once. The ten largest account for around 2% of the sample. Material: PBMCs or T cells enriched from blood (not recorded which). These TCRs come from a woman younger than 30 who had recovered from COVID-19.

The chain combines TRBV6-5 with TRBJ2-6; D is undetermined. V was shortened by 8 bases and J by 7 bases, with 6 bases between the two germline ends. This CDR3 is 11 amino acids long. From germline, CDR1 is MNHEY and CDR2 SVGAGI. In DNA form, the CDR3 reads TGTGCCAGCGTATCTGCCAACGTCCTGACTTTC. Encoded protein: CASVSANVLTF.

DNA of the CDR3: TGTGCCAGCTCACCACTTGCGGGGGGCCCTGGAGATACGCAGTATTTT. Translated, it gives CASSPLAGGPGDTQYF. The rearrangement links TRBV18 to TRBJ2-3, with 8 bases identical to TRBD2. With 1 base clipped from V and 5 bases from J, the junction kept 8 bases outside the gene matches. Germline CDR1 reads KGHSH; CDR2 reads LQKENI. This CDR3 is 16 amino acids long.

V gene TRBV5-6 combines with J gene TRBJ1-5; the match to TRBD1 covers 7 bases. From germline, CDR1 is SGHDT and CDR2 YYEEEE. The CDR3 covers 15 residues. The junction had 3 bases not matched to a gene; V was cut back by 0 bases and J by 3 bases. CDR3 residues: CASSLAGGINQPQHF. CDR3 nucleotides: TGTGCCAGCAGCTTGGCAGGGGGAATCAATCAGCCCCAGCATTTT.

The chain joins TRBV5-1 to TRBJ1-1, with 7 positions matching TRBD1. The CDR3 length is 14 residues. Germline CDR1 and CDR2: SGHRS and YFSETQ. J was trimmed by 3 bases and V by 2 bases; bases with no gene match: 4. The CDR3 loop reads CASSFQGVDTEAFF. CDR3 nucleotides: TGCGCCAGCAGCTTTCAGGGGGTTGACACTGAAGCTTTCTTT. The full variable domain, its missing parts supplied by reference TRBV5-1 and TRBJ1-1, is KAGVTQTPRYLIKTRGQQVTLSCSPISGHRSVSWYQQTPGQGLQFLFEYFSETQRNKGNFPGRFSGRQFSNSRSEMNVSTLELGDSALYLCASSFQGVDTEAFFGQGTRLTVV.

J is TRBJ1-2 and V is TRBV28; 7 nucleotides match TRBD1. V was clipped by 4 bases and J by 2 bases; unmatched bases: 4. The germline V gene has CDR1 MDHEN and CDR2 SYDVKM. The CDR3 totals 14 residues. As DNA, the CDR3 is TGTGCCAGCAGTTCCCACAGGGGCAACTATGGCTACACCTTC. Translation: CASSSHRGNYGYTF.

The chain couples TRBV2 to TRBJ2-1, with D tentatively TRBD1 (5 bases). V lost 5 bases and J lost 10, with 9 bases in between. The CDR3 has 11 residues. Germline CDR1 reads SNHLY; CDR2 reads FYNNEI. The CDR3 sequence: CASSPGQEQFF. The CDR3 nucleotides read TGTGCCAGCAGTCCCGGACAAGAGCAGTTCTTC.

The rearrangement links TRBV27 to TRBJ2-1; 8 bases line up with TRBD2. The germline CDR1 and CDR2 sequences are MNHEY and SMNVEV (reference sequence). V trimming: 4 bases; J trimming: 7 bases; junction bases outside the gene matches: 12. The CDR3 spans 16 residues. CDR3 loop: CASSYIRGGGNNEQFF. CDR3 in DNA: TGTGCCAGCAGTTACATTCGGGGGGGAGGGAATAATGAGCAGTTCTTC.

The gene calls are TRBV6-5 and TRBJ1-2; D possibly corresponds to TRBD1 (5 bases). CDR3 length: 12 residues. V shed 10 bases and J shed 1 base, with 10 bases lying between them. Per germline, CDR1 MNHEY and CDR2 SVGAGI. The CDR3 loop is CATHRINYGYTF. The CDR3 DNA reads TGTGCCACCCACAGGATTAACTATGGCTACACCTTC.

This clone occurred once. The chain recombines TRBV4-2 with TRBJ1-2; 11 nucleotides match TRBD1. V lost 1 base to trimming and J lost 8 bases; unmatched junction nucleotides: 3. Germline V lookup: CDR1 LGHNA, CDR2 YNFKEQ. The CDR3 covers 14 residues. CDR3 region: CASSQADRGQGYTF. CDR3 nucleotide sequence: TGTGCCAGCAGCCAAGCGGACAGGGGGCAAGGCTACACCTTC.

V usage is TRBV7-2 and J usage is TRBJ1-4; possibly TRBD1 for D (6 bases). The CDR3 extends over 15 amino acids. In germline, CDR1 is SGHTA, CDR2 FQGNSA. V was trimmed by 1 base and J by 8 bases, leaving 14 bases between them. CDR3 in DNA: TGTGCCAGCAGCTTAGATCCGGGACATCTAGAAAAACTGTTTTTT. Translation: CASSLDPGHLEKLFF.

The chain combines TRBV5-1 with TRBJ1-6; tentatively, D is TRBD1 (6 bases). This CDR3 region has 14 residues. The ends were cut back, 0 bases at V and 14 bases at J, with 15 bases in the middle. Looked up from germline, CDR1 is SGHRS and CDR2 is YFSETQ. This CDR3 reads CASSLGVRTATLHF. The CDR3 nucleotides read TGCGCCAGCAGCTTGGGGGTCAGGACAGCAACCCTCCACTTT.

V is TRBV4-2 and J is TRBJ1-2, with 7 nucleotides matching TRBD1. The CDR3 runs to 19 residues. The ends lost 3 bases at V and 6 bases at J; junction bases unmatched: 22. The germline V gene has CDR1 LGHNA and CDR2 YNFKEQ. The CDR3 nucleotides are TGTGCCAGCAGCCATCCCCTTGCCCAACTACAGGGGAGGATCGATGGCTACACCTTC. Protein product: CASSHPLAQLQGRIDGYTF.

The chain is built from TRBV16 and TRBJ2-5; 10 bases agree with TRBD1. The CDR3 loop spans 18 amino acids. Germline loops: CDR1 KGHSY, CDR2 FQNENV. Unmatched junction bases numbered 12, after V lost 0 bases and J lost 5 bases. The CDR3 coding sequence is TGTGCCAGCAGCCAATCATCCGGGAGGCGGACAGGGGGGGAGACCCAGTACTTC. It is translated as CASSQSSGRRTGGETQYF.

In nucleotides, the CDR3 is TGTGCCAGCAGTCCCCAGGGGAATGAAGCTTTCTTT. This encodes CASSPQGNEAFF. V and J are TRBV28 and TRBJ1-1; tentatively, D is TRBD1 (6 bases). Germline V gives CDR1 MDHEN, CDR2 SYDVKM. The CDR3 loop spans 12 amino acids. The germline V and J ends were trimmed by 5 bases and 7 bases, with 11 bases remaining between them.

V is TRBV29-1 and J is TRBJ1-1; 8 bases map to TRBD1. Germline CDR1 and CDR2: SQVTM and ANQGSEA. V was pared by 7 bases and J by 8 bases, with 18 bases of the junction left unmatched. The CDR3 has 15 amino acids. The CDR3 sequence: CSAEVPGGDRVEAFF. In DNA, the CDR3 is TGCAGCGCAGAGGTACCAGGGGGCGATCGGGTAGAAGCTTTCTTT.

This sequence joins TRBV2 and TRBJ2-7; 11 nucleotides agree with TRBD1. This CDR3 is 14 amino acids long. The germline CDR1 and CDR2 sequences are SNHLY and FYNNEI. The trim removed 6 bases at V and 7 bases at J, leaving 8 bases unmatched. The CDR3 reads CASSAGTGGAEQYF. As DNA, the CDR3 is TGTGCCAGCAGCGCCGGGACAGGGGGAGCAGAGCAGTACTTC.

A few counts support this clone. The chain has TRBV19 and TRBJ2-2; the match to TRBD1 covers 9 bases. The CDR3 consists of 15 residues. Per germline, CDR1 LNHDA and CDR2 SQIVND (reference sequence). J lost 5 bases, V lost 1 base, and 2 bases had no gene match. This chain's CDR3 is CASSIGDRDTGELFF. DNA for the CDR3: TGTGCCAGTAGTATAGGGGACAGGGATACCGGGGAGCTGTTTTTT.

The chain combines TRBV10-1 with TRBJ1-5, with D maybe TRBD1 (6 bases). Trimming took off 1 base at V and 1 base at J, with 11 bases between the two ends. The germline V gene encodes CDR1 WNHNN and CDR2 SYGVQD (reference sequence). CDR3 length: 16 residues. The CDR3 region has the DNA TGCGCCAGCAGTGAGTGGCGACAGGAAAGCAATCAGCCCCAGCATTTT. Its protein product is CASSEWRQESNQPQHF.

The rearrangement uses TRBV30 and TRBJ1-4; possible D gene TRBD1, 5 bases. The V end lost 5 bases, the J end lost 7 bases, and 17 bases lay between the germline ends. Germline lookup yields CDR1 GTSNPN and CDR2 SVGIG (reference sequence). The CDR3 is made up of 14 amino acids. The CDR3, as DNA: TGTGCCTGGGGGGGGGACCGCGCCGGTGAAAAACTGTTTTTT. The encoded protein is CAWGGDRAGEKLFF.

This rearrangement joins TRBV7-9 to TRBJ2-2; 9 bases are shared with TRBD2. CDR1 SEHNR and CDR2 FQNEAQ come from the germline V gene (reference sequence). V dropped 2 bases and J dropped 5; count of bases not matched to a gene: 6. The CDR3 has 16 amino acids. In nucleotides, the CDR3 is TGTGCCAGCAGCTTACCTAGCGGGGCTTTTACCGGGGAGCTGTTTTTT. This translates into CASSLPSGAFTGELFF.

In the case of this clone: Other DNA sequences in this sample translate to the same CDR3. This chain links TRBV19 with TRBJ1-1, with a possible D match to TRBD1 (6 bases). Germline assignment: CDR1 LNHDA and CDR2 SQIVND (reference sequence). This CDR3 has 14 amino acids. V dropped 0 bases and J dropped 4 bases, with 9 bases sitting between them. The CDR3 DNA follows: TGTGCCAGTAGTATAGAGGGCAGGGGCACTGAAGCTTTCTTT. It codes for CASSIEGRGTEAFF.